This T cell receptor (beta chain) was captured by sequencing in a study of T cell responses to AZD1222 COVID-19 vaccine. Study-wide points: Females made up more of the donors, who were largely white British, and clonal diversity may have come out too low.

Remarks on this clone: The antigen remains unidentified.

Assay used: immunoSEQ multiplex PCR; TCRdb lists only in-frame clones, some missing. The profile shows about 150,000 clones, about nine tenths of them singletons. In germline, CDR1 is SGHKS, CDR2 YYEKEE (reference sequence). This CDR3 spans 15 amino acids. V lost 4 bases and J 4 bases, leaving 15 bases between the germline ends. This sequence was found in an adult who received the AZD1222 COVID-19 vaccine. Sequencing used peripheral blood, obtained 28 days after the second AZD1222 dose. This chain joins TRBV5-5 and TRBJ1-5, with D hard to call. CDR3 in DNA: TGTGCCAGCAGCCAGGACCGCCTCGGTAATCAGCCCCAGCATTTT. Its protein product is CASSQDRLGNQPQHF.